The 22 T cell receptor beta chains below were found in one sample sequenced in a study of shared clonotypes between healthy human individuals. This table comes from immunoSEQ multiplex PCR, and its TCRdb copy is limited to in-frame clones, with some not included. The sample has 2 million to 3 million clones; 85% to 95% are singletons. Specimen: naive CD4+ T cells sorted from blood. Subset denoted: CD45RA+ positively selected. All receptors derive from a man in his late teens or twenties in good health.

This chain connects TRBV28 to TRBJ2-1, with TRBD2 identical over 12 bases. The CDR3 covers 14 residues. Trimming took 8 bases from V and 3 from J; bases not matched to a gene: 2. In germline, CDR1 is MDHEN, CDR2 SYDVKM. In DNA form, the CDR3 reads TGTGCCAGCGGACTAGCGGGGAGCTACAATGAGCAGTTCTTC. As protein: CASGLAGSYNEQFF.

The chain combines TRBV4-3 with TRBJ1-6; D possibly corresponds to TRBD1 (5 bases). This CDR3 is built from 15 residues. Trimming removed 0 bases at V and 9 bases at J, with 12 bases between. Per the germline V gene, CDR1 is LGHNA and CDR2 is YSLEER. CDR3 sequence: CASSQDSGNGSPLHF. The CDR3 nucleotides read TGCGCCAGCAGCCAAGATTCAGGGAATGGTTCACCCCTCCACTTT.

This chain uses TRBV28 with TRBJ1-5, with D unresolved. Trimming took 6 bases from V and 7 from J, leaving 13 bases between them. This CDR3 has 13 amino acids. The germline V gene encodes CDR1 MDHEN and CDR2 SYDVKM. DNA for the CDR3: TGTGCCAGCAGCCTCGGATCCCCCCAGCCCCAGCATTTT. Translation gives CASSLGSPQPQHF.

The rearrangement joins TRBV12-5 to TRBJ2-1; tentative D call: TRBD2 (6 bases). V shed 1 base and J shed 15 bases, with 13 bases lying between them. The CDR3 length is 12 residues. Germline V gene lookup returns CDR1 LGHNT and CDR2 FRNRAP. As DNA, the CDR3 is TGTGCTAGTGGTTTGGGGGACTTCGGGTCGTTCTTC. It codes for CASGLGDFGSFF.

The chain links TRBV11-2 to TRBJ2-7; 10 positions match TRBD2. The CDR3 loop spans 18 amino acids. Germline lookup yields CDR1 SGHAT and CDR2 FQNNGV. The V segment lost 2 bases and the J segment 5 bases; nucleotides outside the gene matches: 15. The CDR3 here is CASSLFPPPGLAIHEQYF. The CDR3 coding sequence is TGTGCCAGCAGCTTATTCCCACCTCCGGGACTAGCGATCCACGAGCAGTACTTC.

V usage is TRBV28 and J usage is TRBJ1-4, with TRBD1 matching 7 bases. The V and J ends lost 8 bases and 3 bases, in that order; junction bases with no gene match: 9. CDR1 MDHEN and CDR2 SYDVKM come from the germline V gene. CDR3 length: 15 residues. The CDR3 is CASSLTGTANEKLFF. DNA for the CDR3: TGTGCCAGCTCCCTAACCGGGACAGCTAATGAAAAACTGTTTTTT.

The chain links TRBV6-1 to TRBJ1-1; D gene uncertain. This CDR3 is built from 11 residues. Trimming took 10 bases from V and 1 from J, leaving 7 bases between them. CDR1 is MNHNS, CDR2 SASEGT, per germline. CDR3 region: CATDRNTEAFF. The DNA of the CDR3 is TGTGCCACTGATAGGAACACTGAAGCTTTCTTT.

This clone was counted a single time. The chain joins TRBV7-9 to TRBJ2-7, with TRBD1 matching 9 bases. With 4 bases clipped from V and 2 bases from J, the junction kept 9 bases outside the gene matches. CDR1 and CDR2 from the germline V gene are SEHNR and FQNEAQ (reference sequence). CDR3 length: 16 amino acids. DNA of the CDR3: TGTGCCAGCAGCTGGGGGGACAGGGAGTGGGCCTACGAGCAGTACTTC. It encodes CASSWGDREWAYEQYF. Based on the CDR3 plus reference TRBV7-9 and TRBJ2-7, the full variable domain is DTGVSQNPRHKITKRGQNVTFRCDPISEHNRLYWYRQTLGQGPEFLTYFQNEAQLEKSRLLSDRFSAERPKGSFSTLEIQRTEQGDSAMYLCASSWGDREWAYEQYFGPGTRLTVT.

The chain is built from TRBV28 and TRBJ1-5; 7 positions agree with TRBD1. Germline V gives CDR1 MDHEN, CDR2 SYDVKM. The CDR3 sequence is 16 residues long. J lost 3 bases, V lost 2 bases, and 7 bases had no gene match. CDR3 amino acids: CASSLAGGGFNQPQHF. DNA of the CDR3: TGTGCCAGCAGTTTAGCAGGGGGGGGCTTCAATCAGCCCCAGCATTTT.

DNA for the CDR3: TGTGCCAGCAGTGTTTCGGGGTACCAAGAGACCCAGTACTTC. Amino acid sequence: CASSVSGYQETQYF. The genes are TRBV2 and TRBJ2-5; possibly TRBD2 for D (5 bases). This CDR3 has 14 residues. Germline CDR1 reads SNHLY; CDR2 reads FYNNEI. V was cut by 4 bases and J by 0 bases, with 9 bases left in between.

This chain uses TRBV19 with TRBJ2-3, with D hard to call. Germline V CDR1 and CDR2: LNHDA, SQIVND (reference sequence). There are 13 residues in the CDR3. Trimming took 6 bases from V and 5 from J, leaving 12 bases between them. CDR3 protein: CASSARPEDTQYF. CDR3 DNA sequence: TGTGCCAGTAGCGCCAGGCCGGAAGATACGCAGTATTTT. The complete variable domain, with remaining parts taken from reference TRBV19 and TRBJ2-3, reads DGGITQSPKYLFRKEGQNVTLSCEQNLNHDAMYWYRQDPGQGLRLIYYSQIVNDFQKGDIAEGYSVSREKKESFPLTVTSAQKNPTAFYLCASSARPEDTQYFGPGTRLTVL.

This rearrangement joins TRBV9 to TRBJ2-1, with 9 bases matching TRBD1. The J segment lost 7 bases and the V segment lost 3 bases, leaving 8 bases of the junction unmatched. Germline assignment: CDR1 SGDLS and CDR2 YYNGEE. The CDR3 totals 15 residues. As DNA, the CDR3 is TGTGCCAGCAGCGGCGGACAGGGGAGTAGGAATGAGCAGTTCTTC. Its translation is CASSGGQGSRNEQFF.

The chain recombines TRBV6-1 with TRBJ2-7, with 8 bases identical to TRBD1. This CDR3 region has 15 residues. CDR1 and CDR2 (germline): MNHNS, SASEGT. V trimming: 5 bases; J trimming: 6 bases; junction bases outside the gene matches: 12. The CDR3 DNA reads as TGTGCCAGCAGTCCGCAGGGGGCGGTGGCGTCCGAGCAGTACTTC. Encoded protein: CASSPQGAVASEQYF.

In its sample, this clone was seen once. The chain couples TRBV4-2 to TRBJ2-7; 10 positions agree with TRBD1. Germline trimming cut 2 bases from V and 2 bases from J; bases unmatched to any gene: 6. This CDR3 is built from 16 residues. Germline V gene sequence: CDR1 LGHNA, CDR2 YNFKEQ. CDR3: CASSQNPGQGTYEQYF. The CDR3 nucleotides are TGTGCCAGCAGCCAAAATCCGGGACAGGGGACCTACGAGCAGTACTTC.

J is TRBJ1-2 and V is TRBV5-5; no firm D call. Germline CDR1 and CDR2: SGHKS and YYEKEE (reference sequence). The CDR3 consists of 16 residues. Trimming removed 1 base from V and 1 base from J, with 14 bases in between. In DNA, the CDR3 is TGTGCCAGCAGCTTGCAACCTCCGAAGGATAACTATGGCTACACCTTC. This translates into CASSLQPPKDNYGYTF.

V and J are TRBV5-1 and TRBJ1-4, with 7 nucleotides matching TRBD1. Unmatched junction bases numbered 7, after V lost 6 bases and J lost 5 bases. Germline lookup yields CDR1 SGHRS and CDR2 YFSETQ. The CDR3 contains 14 residues. This CDR3 reads CASTTGQNNEKLFF. CDR3 DNA: TGCGCCAGCACCACGGGACAGAACAATGAAAAACTGTTTTTT.

The DNA of the CDR3 is TGTGCCAGCGCTTCTTGGACAGGGCAATACACAGATACGCAGTATTTT. Translation: CASASWTGQYTDTQYF. The chain employs TRBV2 and TRBJ2-3, with TRBD1 matching over 8 bases. Looked up from germline, CDR1 is SNHLY and CDR2 is FYNNEI. After removal of 8 bases from V and 2 bases from J, the junction contained 12 bases not matched to a gene. The CDR3 runs 16 residues.

This clone was observed a single time. The chain recombines TRBV27 with TRBJ2-1, with 8 positions matching TRBD2. Losses at the gene ends were 2 bases for V and 7 bases for J; bases not matched to a gene: 4. CDR3 length: 14 residues. Germline V gene sequence: CDR1 MNHEY, CDR2 SMNVEV (reference sequence). CDR3 protein: CASSLSGSGNEQFF. The CDR3 DNA sequence: TGTGCCAGCAGTTTAAGCGGGAGCGGGAATGAGCAGTTCTTC.

In its sample, this clone was seen once. The sample carries other DNA sequences with the same CDR3. V is TRBV30 and J is TRBJ1-2; 7 bases line up with TRBD1. After removal of 1 base from V and 7 bases from J, the junction contained 3 bases not matched to a gene. Germline V CDR1 and CDR2: GTSNPN, SVGIG (reference sequence). This CDR3 has 12 amino acids. CDR3 sequence reads: CAWSGQGVGYTF. The CDR3 DNA reads TGTGCCTGGAGTGGGCAGGGGGTTGGCTACACCTTC.

CDR3 region: CASSPNRRDNGYTF. The CDR3 DNA sequence: TGTGCCAGCTCACCAAACAGGAGGGACAATGGCTACACCTTC. The rearrangement links TRBV18 to TRBJ1-2; maybe TRBD1 (6 bases). V dropped 2 bases and J dropped 6 bases, with 13 bases sitting between them. There are 14 residues in the CDR3. Germline lookup yields CDR1 KGHSH and CDR2 LQKENI. Using reference TRBV18 and TRBJ1-2 for the parts outside the CDR3, the full variable domain is NAGVMQNPRHLVRRRGQEARLRCSPMKGHSHVYWYRQLPEEGLKFMVYLQKENIIDESGMPKERFSAEFPKEGPSILRIQQVVRGDSAAYFCASSPNRRDNGYTFGSGTRLTVV.

CDR3 residues: CASRGTPAGTGELFF. In nucleotides, the CDR3 is TGTGCCAGCAGAGGGACACCCGCGGGAACCGGGGAGCTGTTTTTT. The rearrangement links TRBV7-2 to TRBJ2-2, with D possibly called TRBD1 or TRBD2 (6 bases each). The length of the CDR3 is 15 residues. V was pared by 6 bases and J by 5 bases, with 16 bases between. Germline V lookup: CDR1 SGHTA, CDR2 FQGNSA. Combining the CDR3 with reference TRBV7-2 and TRBJ2-2 gives the whole variable domain GAGVSQSPSNKVTEKGKDVELRCDPISGHTALYWYRQSLGQGLEFLIYFQGNSAPDKSGLPSDRFSAERTGGSVSTLTIQRTQQEDSAVYLCASRGTPAGTGELFFGEGSRLTVL.

This chain uses TRBV4-1 with TRBJ2-5, with D unclear. The V gene's germline CDR1 is MGHRA and CDR2 YSYEKL. V lost 2 bases to trimming and J lost 1 base, with 8 bases between them. The CDR3 is 14 amino acids. CDR3 residues: CASSQLETQETQYF. CDR3 in DNA: TGCGCCAGCAGCCAATTAGAGACCCAAGAGACCCAGTACTTC.